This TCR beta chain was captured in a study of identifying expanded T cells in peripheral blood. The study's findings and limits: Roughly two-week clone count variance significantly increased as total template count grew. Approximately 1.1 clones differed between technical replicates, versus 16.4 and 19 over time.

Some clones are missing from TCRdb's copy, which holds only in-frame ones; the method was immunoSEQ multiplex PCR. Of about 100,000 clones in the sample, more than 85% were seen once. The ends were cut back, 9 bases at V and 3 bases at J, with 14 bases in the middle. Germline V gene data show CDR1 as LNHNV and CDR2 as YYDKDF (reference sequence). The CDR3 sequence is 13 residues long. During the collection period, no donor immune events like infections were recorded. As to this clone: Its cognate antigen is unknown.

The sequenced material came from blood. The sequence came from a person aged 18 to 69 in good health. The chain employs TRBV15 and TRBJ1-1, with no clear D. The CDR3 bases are TGTGCCACGTCCGGGCCCCCATACACTGAAGCTTTCTTT. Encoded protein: CATSGPPYTEAFF.